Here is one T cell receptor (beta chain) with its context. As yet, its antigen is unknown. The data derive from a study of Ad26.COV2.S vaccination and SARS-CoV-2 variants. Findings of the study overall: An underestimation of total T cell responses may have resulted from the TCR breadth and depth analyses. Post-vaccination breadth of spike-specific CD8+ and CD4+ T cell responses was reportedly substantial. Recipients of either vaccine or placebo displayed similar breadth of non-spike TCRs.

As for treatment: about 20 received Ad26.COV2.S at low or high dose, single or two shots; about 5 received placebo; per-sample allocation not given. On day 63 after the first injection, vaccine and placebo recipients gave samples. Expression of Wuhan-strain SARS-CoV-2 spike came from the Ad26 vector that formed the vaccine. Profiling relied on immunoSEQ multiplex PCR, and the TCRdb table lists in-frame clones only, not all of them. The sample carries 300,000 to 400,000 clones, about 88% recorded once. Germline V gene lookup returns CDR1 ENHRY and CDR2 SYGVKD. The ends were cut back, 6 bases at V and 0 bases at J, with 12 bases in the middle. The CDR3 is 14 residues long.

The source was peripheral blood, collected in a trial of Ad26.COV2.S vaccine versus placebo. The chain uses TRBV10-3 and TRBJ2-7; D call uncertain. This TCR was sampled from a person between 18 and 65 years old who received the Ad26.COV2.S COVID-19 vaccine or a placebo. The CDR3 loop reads CAIRSLESSYEQYF. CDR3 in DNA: TGTGCCATCAGGTCCCTAGAGAGCTCCTACGAGCAGTACTTC.